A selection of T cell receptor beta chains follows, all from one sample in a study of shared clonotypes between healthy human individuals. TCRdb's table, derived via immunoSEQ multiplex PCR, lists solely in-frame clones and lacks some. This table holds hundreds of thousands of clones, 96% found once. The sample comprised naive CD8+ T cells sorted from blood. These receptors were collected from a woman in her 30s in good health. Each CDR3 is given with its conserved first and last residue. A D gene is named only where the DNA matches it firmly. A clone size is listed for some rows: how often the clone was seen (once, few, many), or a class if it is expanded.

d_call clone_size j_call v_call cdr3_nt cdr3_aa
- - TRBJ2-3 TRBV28 TGTGCCAGCAGTTTTCTAGACCATCGCACAGATACGCAGTATTTT CASSFLDHRTDTQYF
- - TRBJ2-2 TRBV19 TGTGCCAGTGGACACAGGGAAATCGGCCCGAACACCGGGGAGCTGTTTTTT CASGHREIGPNTGELFF
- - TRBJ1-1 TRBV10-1 TGCGCCAGCAGTGAACACAGGATGAGCACTGAAGCTTTCTTT CASSEHRMSTEAFF
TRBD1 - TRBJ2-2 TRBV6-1 TGTGCCAGCAGCCCCGGGACAGGGAATACCGGGGAGCTGTTTTTT CASSPGTGNTGELFF
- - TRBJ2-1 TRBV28 TGTGCCAGCAGCCCCCGGGATCTCTACAATGAGCAGTTCTTC CASSPRDLYNEQFF
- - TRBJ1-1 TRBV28 TGTGCCAGCAGCGACAGGCCTGAAGCTTTCTTT CASSDRPEAFF
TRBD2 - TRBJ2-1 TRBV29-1 TGCAGCACGCGGGGGGCCTACAATGAGCAGTTCTTC CSTRGAYNEQFF
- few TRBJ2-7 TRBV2 TGTGCCAGCAGTGAAGAAGGACATACCTACGAGCAGTACTTC CASSEEGHTYEQYF
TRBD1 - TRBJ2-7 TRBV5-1 TGCGCCAGCAGCTTTGGGGACAGGGCAGTCGGCGAGCAGTACTTC CASSFGDRAVGEQYF
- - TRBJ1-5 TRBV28 TGTGCCAGCAAGGAAGGGTCTCAGCCCCAGCATTTT CASKEGSQPQHF
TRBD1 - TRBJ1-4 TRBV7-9 TGTGCCAGCACGACAGGGGGCCATGAAAAACTGTTTTTT CASTTGGHEKLFF
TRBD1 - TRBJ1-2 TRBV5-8 TGTGCCAGCAGCAGACCGGGACAGGGGATTGGCTACACCTTC CASSRPGQGIGYTF
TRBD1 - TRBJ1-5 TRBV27 TGTGCCAGCGGGACAGCCAGCAATCAGCCCCAGCATTTT CASGTASNQPQHF
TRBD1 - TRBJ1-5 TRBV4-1 TGCGCCAGCAGTTTAGGGGGCGCAGGCAATCAGCCCCAGCATTTT CASSLGGAGNQPQHF
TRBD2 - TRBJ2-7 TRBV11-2 TGTGCCAGCAGCTTTGGGACTAGCGGGGCCTACGAGCAGTACTTC CASSFGTSGAYEQYF
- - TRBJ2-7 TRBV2 TGTGCCAGCACCCCGGGGAACCACGCAGGCTACGAGCAGTACTTC CASTPGNHAGYEQYF
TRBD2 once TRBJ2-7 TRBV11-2 TGTGCCAGCAGCCCGGGACTAGCGGGAGTTCTTCTCTACGAGCAGTACTTC CASSPGLAGVLLYEQYF
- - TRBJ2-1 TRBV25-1 TGTGCCAGCAGTCTTTACAATGAGCAGTTCTTC CASSLYNEQFF
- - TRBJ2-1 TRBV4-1 TGCGCCAGCAGCCAAGAAGGACCATCAGAGCAGTTCTTC CASSQEGPSEQFF
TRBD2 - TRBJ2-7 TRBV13 TGTGCCAGCAGCCCCATAGCGGGAGGGTTCGGCGAGCAGTACTTC CASSPIAGGFGEQYF
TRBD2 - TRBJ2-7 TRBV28 TGTGCCAGCAGTTTAAATGAGGGAGGGGCCTACGAGCAGTACTTC CASSLNEGGAYEQYF
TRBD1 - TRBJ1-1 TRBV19 TGTGCCAGTAGTATCGGGACAGGGAACACTGAAGCTTTCTTT CASSIGTGNTEAFF
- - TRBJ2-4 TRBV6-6 TGTGCCAGCAGTTACTCGTCGGGATGGAACATTCAGTACTTC CASSYSSGWNIQYF
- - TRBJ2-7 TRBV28 TGTGCCAGCAGTTTTGTAGACCTAAACGGCGAGCAGTACTTC CASSFVDLNGEQYF
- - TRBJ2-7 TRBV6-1 TGTGCCAGCAGTGAAGAAGCGGCGGACCGGACCTACGAGCAGTACTTC CASSEEAADRTYEQYF
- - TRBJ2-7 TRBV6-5 TGTGCCAGCACTAGGGGCTACGAGCAGTACTTC CASTRGYEQYF
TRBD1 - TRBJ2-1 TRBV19 TGTGCCAGTAGTATAGGGGACAGCACTTACAATGAGCAGTTCTTC CASSIGDSTYNEQFF
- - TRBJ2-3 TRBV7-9 TGTGCCAGCAGCTTACCAGCGGGTATAAGCACAGATACGCAGTATTTT CASSLPAGISTDTQYF
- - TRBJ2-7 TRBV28 TGTGCCAGCAAGCCCTCCGGAGTGAGCTCCTACGAGCAGTACTTC CASKPSGVSSYEQYF
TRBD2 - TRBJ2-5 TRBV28 TGTGCCAGCAGTCCATTAGCGGGAGCAGAGACCCAGTACTTC CASSPLAGAETQYF
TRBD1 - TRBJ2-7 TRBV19 TGTGCCAGTAGCCCCGGGACAGGGGGTTACGAGCAGTACTTC CASSPGTGGYEQYF
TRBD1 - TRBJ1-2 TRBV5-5 TGTGCCAGCAGCCACGACAGGGGAAGGGTCGGCTACACCTTC CASSHDRGRVGYTF
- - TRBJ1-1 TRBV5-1 TGCGCCAGCAGCTTGGAAGACTGGGAGACTGAAGCTTTCTTT CASSLEDWETEAFF
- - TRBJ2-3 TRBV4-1 TGCGCCAGCAGCCCCAGAGACGGTGGTAAAACAGATACGCAGTATTTT CASSPRDGGKTDTQYF
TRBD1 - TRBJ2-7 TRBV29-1 TGCAGCGTTGAAGTTGGACAGGGGGTACGCGAGCAGTACTTC CSVEVGQGVREQYF
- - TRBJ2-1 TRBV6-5 TGTGCCAGCGGCGACAGCTACAATGAGCAGTTCTTC CASGDSYNEQFF
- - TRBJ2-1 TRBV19 TGTGCCAGTAGTATGGTTTCAGAAGGGACCTACAATGAGCAGTTCTTC CASSMVSEGTYNEQFF
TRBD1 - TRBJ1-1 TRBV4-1 TGCGCCAGCAGCCAGCTACAGGGGGCAGACACTGAAGCTTTCTTT CASSQLQGADTEAFF
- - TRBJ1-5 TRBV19 TGTGCCAGTAGTCTAGACGGTTCCGTAAATCAGCCCCAGCATTTT CASSLDGSVNQPQHF
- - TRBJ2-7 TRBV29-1 TGCAGCGTTTCCTTAGCGCAGGGTGGGGGCGCCTGCTACGAGCAGTACTTC CSVSLAQGGGACYEQYF
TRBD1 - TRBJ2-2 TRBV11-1 TGTGCCAGCACCAGGACAGGGTCCGGGGAGCTGTTTTTT CASTRTGSGELFF
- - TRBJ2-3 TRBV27 TGTGCCAGCAAATCCTTTACAGGGTTGGGCACAGATACGCAGTATTTT CASKSFTGLGTDTQYF
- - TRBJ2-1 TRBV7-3 TGTGCCAGCAGCACCGGGGCCGGGCAGTTCTTC CASSTGAGQFF
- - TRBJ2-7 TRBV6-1 TGTGCCAGCATTGAGGTGGAGCAGTACTTC CASIEVEQYF
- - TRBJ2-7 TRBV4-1 TGCGCCAGCAGCCAAGAAAGTAGGGTCTACGAGCAGTACTTC CASSQESRVYEQYF
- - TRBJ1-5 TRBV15 TGTGCCACCAGCAGAGCTGGGGACTTCAATCAGCCCCAGCATTTT CATSRAGDFNQPQHF
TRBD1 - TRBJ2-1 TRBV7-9 TGTGCCAGCAGCTCCGGACAGGGCAGCTCCTACAATGAGCAGTTCTTC CASSSGQGSSYNEQFF
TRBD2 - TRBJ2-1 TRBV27 TGTGCCAGCAGTGCGGGACTAGCAACCAATGAGCAGTTCTTC CASSAGLATNEQFF
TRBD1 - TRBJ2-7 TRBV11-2 TGTGCCAGCAGCTTAACCCGAGGGACAGGGTTAGGCGAGCAGTACTTC CASSLTRGTGLGEQYF
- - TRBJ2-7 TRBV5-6 TGTGCCAGCAGCTTAACAGGGACCCACGAGCAGTACTTC CASSLTGTHEQYF
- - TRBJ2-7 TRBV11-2 TGTGCCAGCAGCTTAGGTCTGAAGGAGCAGTACTTC CASSLGLKEQYF
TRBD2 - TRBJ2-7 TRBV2 TGTGCCAGTAACCCCGGGACTAGTTACGAGCAGTACTTC CASNPGTSYEQYF
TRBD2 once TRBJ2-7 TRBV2 TGTGCCAGCAGTGATTTTGCGGGAGCCCTCTCCTACGAGCAGTACTTC CASSDFAGALSYEQYF
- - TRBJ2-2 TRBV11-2 TGTGCCAGCACCAATAGCGCGGGCACCGGGGAGCTGTTTTTT CASTNSAGTGELFF
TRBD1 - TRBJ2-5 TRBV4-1 TGCGCCAGCCGCGCAGGGGGCACAGAGACCCAGTACTTC CASRAGGTETQYF
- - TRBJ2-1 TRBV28 TGTGCCAGCAGACCGACTCGGAATGAGCAGTTCTTC CASRPTRNEQFF
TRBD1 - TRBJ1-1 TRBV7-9 TGTGCCAGCAGCTCCCACTCAGGGGGCCCGGAGGCTTTCTTT CASSSHSGGPEAFF
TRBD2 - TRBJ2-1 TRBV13 TGTGCCAGCAGCTTAGGCCGCCTAGCGGGTTACAATGAGCAGTTCTTC CASSLGRLAGYNEQFF
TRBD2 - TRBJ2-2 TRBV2 TGTGCCAGCAGCCCTCCCCTAGCGGGAGGGCCCCACACCGGGGAGCTGTTTTTT CASSPPLAGGPHTGELFF
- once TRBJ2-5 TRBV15 TGTGCCACCAGCACGGACCTAATAGAGACCCAGTACTTC CATSTDLIETQYF